Each of the 32 T cell receptor beta chains below was sequenced from the same sample in a study of cytomegalovirus exposure and HLA in healthy donors (dated by TCRdb to about 2017). The library was made by the immunoSEQ multiplex PCR assay. For the multiplex PCR, a mixture combining 60 forward primers for TCR Vbeta segments and 13 reverse primers for TCR Jbeta segments was used. TCRdb retrieved this table from immuneACCESS and kept in-frame rearrangements only. Not all clones are present; in checked studies, unresolved V genes account for under half, and no reason is known for the remainder. The sample table lists approximately 140,000 clones, more than 75% of them with a count of one. 5% to 5.5% of the sample is taken by the ten largest. Material for sequencing was PBMCs. These receptors originate from a male donor in good health and CMV-seronegative.

The chain carries TRBV6-5 and TRBJ1-2; possible D gene TRBD1, 5 bases. The V gene's germline CDR1 is MNHEY and CDR2 SVGAGI. Trimming took off 7 bases at V and 8 bases at J, with 20 bases between the two ends. This CDR3 region has 14 residues. The CDR3 loop is CASNPGGGVKGYTF. The CDR3 DNA reads TGTGCCAGCAACCCAGGAGGAGGGGTAAAAGGCTACACCTTC.

This sequence joins TRBV28 and TRBJ1-5, with 7 bases that match TRBD1. V was clipped by 3 bases and J by 2 bases; unmatched bases: 4. This CDR3 contains 15 residues. Germline V gene sequence: CDR1 MDHEN, CDR2 SYDVKM. DNA for the CDR3: TGTGCCAGCAGTTTTACAGGGGAACGCAATCAGCCCCAGCATTTT. Translation gives CASSFTGERNQPQHF.

V usage is TRBV13 and J usage is TRBJ2-5; D remains unclear. The CDR3 contains 11 residues. Looked up from germline, CDR1 is PRHDT and CDR2 is FYEKMQ (reference sequence). V was cut by 3 bases and J by 4 bases, with 3 bases left in between. CDR3 DNA sequence: TGTGCCAGCAGCTTCGGAGAGACCCAGTACTTC. Residues: CASSFGETQYF. The full variable domain, in which reference TRBV13 and TRBJ2-5 provide the parts outside the CDR3, is AAGVIQSPRHLIKEKRETATLKCYPIPRHDTVYWYQQGPGQDPQFLISFYEKMQSDKGSIPDRFSAQQFSDYHSELNMSSLELGDSALYFCASSFGETQYFGPGTRLLVL.

This chain connects TRBV30 to TRBJ2-1, with 10 bases fitting TRBD2. V was clipped by 4 bases and J by 7 bases; unmatched bases: 4. CDR1 is GTSNPN, CDR2 SVGIG, per germline (reference sequence). The CDR3 runs to 13 residues. The CDR3 is CAWTSGGRNEQFF. Written as DNA, the CDR3 is TGTGCCTGGACTAGCGGGGGACGGAATGAGCAGTTCTTC.

This chain uses TRBV4-3 with TRBJ2-5, with 7 bases fitting TRBD1. The CDR3 runs 14 residues. The germline V gene has CDR1 LGHNA and CDR2 YSLEER. V shed 4 bases and J 2 bases; nucleotides not matched to a gene: 4. In nucleotides, the CDR3 is TGCGCCAGCAGCCTAATGACAGGGCAAGAGACCCAGTACTTC. Translated, it gives CASSLMTGQETQYF.

The chain employs TRBV28 and TRBJ2-3, with D possibly TRBD1 on 6 matching bases. Germline V lookup: CDR1 MDHEN, CDR2 SYDVKM. The V end lost 4 bases, the J end lost 5 bases, and 16 bases lay between the germline ends. CDR3 length: 15 amino acids. CDR3: CASSSAGQPRDTQYF. CDR3 DNA: TGTGCCAGCAGTTCCGCCGGACAGCCTCGAGATACGCAGTATTTT.

The rearrangement uses TRBV2 and TRBJ1-4, with 8 bases lining up with TRBD1. After removal of 6 bases from V and 7 bases from J, the junction contained 7 bases not matched to a gene. Germline V gene sequence: CDR1 SNHLY, CDR2 FYNNEI. The CDR3 has 14 amino acids. This CDR3 reads CASRTGTGGEKLFF. For the CDR3, the DNA is TGTGCCAGCAGGACCGGGACAGGAGGTGAAAAACTGTTTTTT.

This clone was seen just once. The DNA of the CDR3 is TGTGCCTGGAGTGGGCAGCGCAATGAGCAGTTCTTC. Amino acid sequence: CAWSGQRNEQFF. The rearrangement uses TRBV30 and TRBJ2-1; unclear D gene. The germline V gene encodes CDR1 GTSNPN and CDR2 SVGIG (reference sequence). CDR3 length equals 12 residues. The V and J ends lost 1 base and 6 bases respectively, with 7 bases between them. Full variable domain (missing parts from reference TRBV30 and TRBJ2-1): SQTIHQWPATLVQPVGSPLSLECTVEGTSNPNLYWYRQAAGRGLQLLFYSVGIGQISSEVPQNLSASRPQDRQFILSSKKLLLSDSGFYLCAWSGQRNEQFFGPGTRLTVL.

This clone has just one count. The chain is built from TRBV7-6 and TRBJ1-2, with 10 bases lining up with TRBD1. Germline CDR1 SGHVS, CDR2 FNYEAQ. The CDR3 totals 14 residues. J gave up 5 bases and V 5 bases, and 5 bases lay outside the gene matches. The DNA for the CDR3 is TGTGCCAGCAGCCCTGGGACAGGGGATTATGGCTACACCTTC. It is translated as CASSPGTGDYGYTF.

Only one count was recorded for this clone. The junction departs from the called germline gene at one end, perhaps through a read error. The rearrangement links TRBV7-7 to TRBJ2-5; maybe TRBD2 (5 bases). CDR3 length: 15 amino acids. Germline values: CDR1 SSHAT, CDR2 FNYEAQ (reference sequence). CDR3 in DNA: TGTGCTAGCAGCCCGACGGGGTGGGTACTCGAGACCCAGTACTTC. This encodes CASSPTGWVLETQYF. Looking up the rest from reference TRBV7-7 and TRBJ2-5 gives the full variable domain: GAGVSQSPRYKVTKRGQDVTLRCDPISSHATLYWYQQALGQGPEFLTYFNYEAQPDKSGLPSDRFSAERPEGSISTLTIQRTEQRDSAMYRCASSPTGWVLETQYFGPGTRLLVL.

This clone has only one observation. The J gene is TRBJ1-4, the V gene TRBV4-3, with D possibly matching TRBD1 (6 bases). The length of the CDR3 is 16 residues. The V end lost 0 bases, the J end lost 8 bases, and 16 bases lay between the germline ends. Germline CDR1 and CDR2: LGHNA and YSLEER. CDR3 sequence (DNA): TGCGCCAGCAGCCAAGATCCACAGGGTTTAGGGGAAAAACTGTTTTTT. Its translation is CASSQDPQGLGEKLFF.

This clone was seen a handful of times. The same CDR3 arises from other DNA sequences in this sample as well. The rearrangement links TRBV7-9 to TRBJ1-1; D is unclear. Germline CDR1 SEHNR, CDR2 FQNEAQ (reference sequence). The V gene lost 0 bases and the J gene lost 2 bases, with 7 bases spanning the gap. The CDR3 contains 14 residues. The DNA of the CDR3 is TGTGCCAGCAGCTTAGCTCCGGGAAACACTGAAGCTTTCTTT. Translating it yields CASSLAPGNTEAFF.

The rearrangement uses TRBV19 and TRBJ2-1; weak D call: TRBD1 (6 bases). Germline lookup yields CDR1 LNHDA and CDR2 SQIVND (reference sequence). The V end lost 6 bases, the J end lost 0 bases, and 18 bases lay between the germline ends. CDR3 length: 17 residues. This CDR3 reads CASRGRGQRSSYNEQFF. CDR3 nucleotides: TGTGCCAGTAGAGGCAGGGGTCAAAGGAGCTCCTACAATGAGCAGTTCTTC.

This clone was picked up one time. The chain links TRBV4-3 to TRBJ1-1; D possibly corresponds to TRBD1 (5 bases). The CDR3 has 16 amino acids. The V gene lost 0 bases and the J gene lost 1 base, with 12 bases spanning the gap. Germline CDR1 LGHNA, CDR2 YSLEER. The CDR3 protein is CASSQEAGMGNTEAFF. The CDR3 DNA sequence: TGCGCCAGCAGCCAAGAGGCAGGGATGGGGAACACTGAAGCTTTCTTT.

This sequence joins TRBV19 and TRBJ2-5, with TRBD1 matching over 9 bases. The CDR3 runs to 14 residues. J gave up 4 bases and V 8 bases, and 8 bases lay outside the gene matches. In germline, CDR1 is LNHDA, CDR2 SQIVND (reference sequence). The CDR3 loop is CASGTGTGLETQYF. The CDR3 DNA reads as TGTGCCAGTGGGACCGGGACAGGGCTAGAGACCCAGTACTTC.

The J gene is TRBJ1-2, the V gene TRBV10-2, with D perhaps TRBD1 (6 bases). Germline V lookup: CDR1 WSHSY, CDR2 SAAADI. Between the trimmed V and J ends, which lost 3 bases and 4 bases, there was a span of 9 bases. The CDR3 length is 13 residues. The CDR3 loop reads CASSEGGGYGYTF. Here the CDR3 DNA reads TGCGCCAGCAGTGAAGGGGGGGGCTATGGCTACACCTTC.

The CDR3 spells CASSLPRGLDGELFF. The CDR3 DNA reads as TGTGCCAGCAGCTTACCAAGGGGTCTAGACGGGGAGCTGTTTTTT. The rearrangement links TRBV5-4 to TRBJ2-2; D might be TRBD1 (5 bases). Germline V gives CDR1 SGHNT, CDR2 YYREEE (reference sequence). Trimming took 2 bases from V and 7 from J, leaving 15 bases between them. The CDR3 runs 15 residues. Together with reference TRBV5-4 and TRBJ2-2, the CDR3 gives the full variable domain: ETGVTQSPTHLIKTRGQQVTLRCSSQSGHNTVSWYQQALGQGPQFIFQYYREEENGRGNFPPRFSGLQFPNYSSELNVNALELDDSALYLCASSLPRGLDGELFFGEGSRLTVL.

Note on this clone: In the same sample, other DNA sequences code for this CDR3. The chain uses TRBV4-1 and TRBJ1-5; possibly TRBD1 for D (6 bases). The CDR3 covers 16 residues. In germline, CDR1 is MGHRA, CDR2 YSYEKL. Trimming removed 1 base at V and 7 bases at J, with 17 bases between. The CDR3 loop is CASSQAGYGGHQPQHF. CDR3 DNA sequence: TGCGCCAGCAGCCAAGCAGGGTACGGGGGGCACCAGCCCCAGCATTTT.

This clone was found once. This chain links TRBV4-2 with TRBJ2-5, with 15 bases fitting TRBD2. Trimming at V came to 0 bases and at J to 1 base, leaving 12 bases not matched to a gene. CDR3 length: 21 residues. CDR1 and CDR2 from the germline V gene are LGHNA and YNFKEQ. Written as DNA, the CDR3 is TGTGCCAGCAGCCAAGAAAGGATGAAGGGACTAGCGGGAGGTGGCCAAGAGACCCAGTACTTC. Amino acid sequence: CASSQERMKGLAGGGQETQYF.

V gene TRBV5-4 combines with J gene TRBJ1-5; unclear D gene. Germline V gene lookup returns CDR1 SGHNT and CDR2 YYREEE (reference sequence). The CDR3 has 14 residues. The V and J ends lost 5 bases and 4 bases respectively, with 13 bases between them. The CDR3 protein is CASSTNPGNQPQHF. CDR3 bases: TGTGCCAGCAGTACTAATCCGGGGAATCAGCCCCAGCATTTT.

This clone has a handful of counts. The V gene is TRBV29-1, the J gene TRBJ1-1; D perhaps matches TRBD1 (6 bases). The CDR3 runs to 14 residues. V was cut by 7 bases and J by 0 bases, with 15 bases left in between. The germline gives CDR1 SQVTM, CDR2 ANQGSEA. CDR3 loop: CSAVGGAVNTEAFF. In nucleotides, the CDR3 is TGCAGCGCCGTTGGGGGGGCCGTGAACACTGAAGCTTTCTTT. Using reference TRBV29-1 and TRBJ1-1 for the parts outside the CDR3, the full variable domain is SAVISQKPSRDICQRGTSLTIQCQVDSQVTMMFWYRQQPGQSLTLIATANQGSEATYESGFVIDKFPISRPNLTFSTLTVSNMSPEDSSIYLCSAVGGAVNTEAFFGQGTRLTVV.

The rearrangement uses TRBV11-2 and TRBJ1-1, with D unresolved. CDR3 length: 13 residues. Germline CDR1 and CDR2: SGHAT and FQNNGV. Between the trimmed V and J ends, which lost 7 bases and 4 bases, there was a span of 13 bases. In DNA, the CDR3 is TGTGCCAGCACCGCCCCTCGCAGCACTGAAGCTTTCTTT. Translated: CASTAPRSTEAFF.

The sample holds one count of this clone. This chain connects TRBV5-4 to TRBJ1-2, with TRBD1 identical over 9 bases. Germline CDR1 and CDR2: SGHNT and YYREEE (reference sequence). The CDR3 has 16 residues. The J segment lost 2 bases and the V segment lost 2 bases, leaving 7 bases of the junction unmatched. The CDR3 sequence: CASSFPPGQGNYGYTF. The CDR3 coding sequence is TGTGCCAGCAGCTTCCCCCCGGGACAGGGAAACTATGGCTACACCTTC.

This rearrangement joins TRBV9 to TRBJ2-7; 7 positions match TRBD1. Germline loops: CDR1 SGDLS, CDR2 YYNGEE. The CDR3 runs 15 residues. The trim removed 1 base at V and 4 bases at J, leaving 8 bases unmatched. The CDR3 coding sequence is TGTGCCAGCAGCGTAAGTTCACAGGGGCCTTACGAGCAGTACTTC. Its protein is CASSVSSQGPYEQYF.

The chain employs TRBV6-5 and TRBJ2-3, with 13 bases fitting TRBD2. Germline V CDR1 and CDR2: MNHEY, SVGAGI. The length of the CDR3 is 15 residues. The trim removed 4 bases at V and 5 bases at J, leaving 3 bases unmatched. The CDR3 is CASSSLAGGRDTQYF. The CDR3 coding sequence is TGTGCCAGCAGTTCACTAGCGGGGGGGAGAGATACGCAGTATTTT.

V usage is TRBV7-2 and J usage is TRBJ2-3, with D perhaps matching TRBD2 (6 bases). CDR1 SGHTA and CDR2 FQGNSA come from the germline V gene. V was clipped by 2 bases and J by 6 bases, with 15 bases between them. The CDR3 covers 15 residues. CDR3 coding DNA: TGTGCCAGCAGCTTATTGGCGGGGCTCAGGGATACGCAGTATTTT. Residues: CASSLLAGLRDTQYF.

This clone was detected only once. The V call is TRBV2, the J call TRBJ2-7; TRBD2 agrees at 7 bases. Germline CDR1 SNHLY, CDR2 FYNNEI. Trimming took 5 bases from V and 6 from J; bases not matched to a gene: 10. The CDR3 has 14 amino acids. CDR3 nucleotide sequence: TGTGCCAGCAGTCCAACAAATGGGAGGGCCGAGCAGTACTTC. This encodes CASSPTNGRAEQYF. The full variable domain, completed using reference TRBV2 and TRBJ2-7, is EPEVTQTPSHQVTQMGQEVILRCVPISNHLYFYWYRQILGQKVEFLVSFYNNEISEKSEIFDDQFSVERPDGSNFTLKIRSTKLEDSAMYFCASSPTNGRAEQYFGPGTRLTVT.

The rearrangement uses TRBV27 and TRBJ2-1; D remains ambiguous. Germline V CDR1 and CDR2: MNHEY, SMNVEV (reference sequence). Between the trimmed V and J ends, which lost 3 bases and 13 bases, there was a span of 10 bases. This CDR3 contains 11 residues. This chain's CDR3 is CASSFRGFQFF. The CDR3 DNA is TGTGCCAGCAGTTTTCGAGGATTCCAGTTCTTC.

CDR3 nucleotide sequence: TGTGCCAGCACCCCTAGCCCTGCGGGGGAGGGAGAGCAGTACTTC. It specifies CASTPSPAGEGEQYF. The chain combines TRBV2 with TRBJ2-7, with TRBD2 identical over 7 bases. This CDR3 is 15 amino acids long. After removal of 7 bases from V and 7 bases from J, the junction contained 16 bases not matched to a gene. Germline-derived CDR1 and CDR2 are SNHLY and FYNNEI.

A few counts support this clone. The CDR3 DNA sequence: TGTGCCAGCAGCCCCGGGACAGTCAATAGCAATCAGCCCCAGCATTTT. This encodes CASSPGTVNSNQPQHF. The V gene is TRBV9, the J gene TRBJ1-5; the match to TRBD1 covers 7 bases. Germline V lookup: CDR1 SGDLS, CDR2 YYNGEE. CDR3 length equals 16 residues. J was trimmed by 0 bases and V by 4 bases; bases with no gene match: 7. The complete variable domain, with remaining parts taken from reference TRBV9 and TRBJ1-5, reads DSGVTQTPKHLITATGQRVTLRCSPRSGDLSVYWYQQSLDQGLQFLIQYYNGEERAKGNILERFSAQQFPDLHSELNLSSLELGDSALYFCASSPGTVNSNQPQHFGDGTRLSIL.

The chain employs TRBV6-6 and TRBJ1-1; perhaps TRBD1 as D (5 bases). Germline loops: CDR1 MNHNY, CDR2 SVGAGI (reference sequence). Trimming shortened V by 4 bases and J by 6 bases, and 9 bases separated the two germline ends. CDR3 size: 12 residues. The CDR3 DNA sequence: TGTGCCAGCAGTTCAGGGAATGCTGAAGCTTTCTTT. Protein product: CASSSGNAEAFF.

The rearrangement joins TRBV6-5 to TRBJ2-5; maybe TRBD2 (7 bases). Germline-derived CDR1 and CDR2 are MNHEY and SVGAGI. With 11 bases removed from V and 5 bases from J, the gap between germline ends came to 12 bases. The CDR3 sequence is 11 residues long. The CDR3 DNA follows: TGTGCCGAAGGGGGGGCGGAGACCCAGTACTTC. This codes for CAEGGAETQYF.